This TCR beta chain was retrieved from a study of blood T cells in healthy people across ages. Study-wide results and caveats: As naive T cell percentage varied, TCR beta diversity correlated strongly with it.

As regards this clonotype: Its specificity is not known.

The CDR3 has 14 amino acids. Germline values: CDR1 SGHTA, CDR2 FQGNSA. J gave up 7 bases and V 10 bases, and 13 bases lay outside the gene matches. Primed by a sample-barcoded 5' primer and a J-beta primer mix, a second PCR proceeded for roughly 7 to 12 cycles. TCRdb called the 5' RACE reads again in MiXCR, with one record for every CDR3 protein. The table has 540,000 or so distinct CDR3 sequences, about 45% seen once; the top ten hold around 23%. J is TRBJ1-5 and V is TRBV7-2; 7 nucleotides align to TRBD1. The clonotype comes from a man older than 75 in good health. The sequenced sample was blood. The CDR3 loop reads CATTTGAADQPQHF. CDR3 in DNA: TGTGCCACCACAACAGGGGCCGCCGACCAGCCCCAGCATTTT.